This T cell receptor (beta chain) is drawn from a study of Tregs in tolerant kidney transplant recipients. Looking at the study overall: Recipient cells were told from donor cells by antibody staining.

This CDR3 has 15 residues. V was pared by 4 bases and J by 7 bases, with 9 bases of the junction left unmatched. Per the germline V gene, CDR1 is SGHAT and CDR2 is FQNNGV. This clone has just a few counts. Its target is not known. Whole-study findings and limits: The small number of patients limits these findings pending further validation.

Sequencing was performed with immunoSEQ multiplex PCR; in TCRdb, only in-frame clones are kept and a portion is missing. The sample shows 15,000 to 20,000 clones, roughly two thirds of them seen only once. Specimen: Tregs from blood cultured with allogeneic cells. This sequence originates from a human donor in good health. The J gene is TRBJ1-4, the V gene TRBV11-2; TRBD1 matches 7 bases. In DNA, the CDR3 is TGTGCCAGCAGCTCCCATCGGACAGGCGGTGAAAAACTGTTTTTT. Its translation is CASSSHRTGGEKLFF.